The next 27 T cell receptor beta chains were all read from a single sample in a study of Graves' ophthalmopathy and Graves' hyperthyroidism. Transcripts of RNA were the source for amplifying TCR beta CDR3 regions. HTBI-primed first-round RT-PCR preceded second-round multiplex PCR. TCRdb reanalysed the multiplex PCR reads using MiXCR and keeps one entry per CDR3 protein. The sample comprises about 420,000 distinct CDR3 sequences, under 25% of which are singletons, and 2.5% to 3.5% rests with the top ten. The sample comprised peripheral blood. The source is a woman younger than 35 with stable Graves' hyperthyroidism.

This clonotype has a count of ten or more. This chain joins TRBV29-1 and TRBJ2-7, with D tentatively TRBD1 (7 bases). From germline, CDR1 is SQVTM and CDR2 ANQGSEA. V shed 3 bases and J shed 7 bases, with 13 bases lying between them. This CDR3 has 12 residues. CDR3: CSVDEQGREQYF. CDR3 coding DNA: TGCAGCGTTGATGAACAGGGGAGGGAGCAGTACTTC.

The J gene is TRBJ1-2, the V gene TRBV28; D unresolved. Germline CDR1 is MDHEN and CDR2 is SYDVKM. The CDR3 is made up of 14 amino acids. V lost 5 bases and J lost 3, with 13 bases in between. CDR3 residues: CASSPLSTDYGYTF. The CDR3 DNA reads TGTGCCAGCAGTCCCCTAAGCACTGACTATGGCTACACCTTC.

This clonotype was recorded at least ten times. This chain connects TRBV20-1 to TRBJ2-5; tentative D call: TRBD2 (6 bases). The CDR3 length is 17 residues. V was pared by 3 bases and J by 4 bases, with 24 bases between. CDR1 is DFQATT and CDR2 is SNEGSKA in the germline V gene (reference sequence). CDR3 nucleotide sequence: TGCAGTGCTAGTAAGGGTTTCGGGGGAGTTCGGGGAGAGACCCAGTACTTC. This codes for CSASKGFGGVRGETQYF.

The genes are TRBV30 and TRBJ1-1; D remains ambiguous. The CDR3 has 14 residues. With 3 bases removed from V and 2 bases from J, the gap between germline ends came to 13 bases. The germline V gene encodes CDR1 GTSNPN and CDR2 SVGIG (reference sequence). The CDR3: CAWRAGAGNTEAFF. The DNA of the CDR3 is TGTGCCTGGAGGGCTGGAGCTGGAAACACTGAAGCTTTCTTT.

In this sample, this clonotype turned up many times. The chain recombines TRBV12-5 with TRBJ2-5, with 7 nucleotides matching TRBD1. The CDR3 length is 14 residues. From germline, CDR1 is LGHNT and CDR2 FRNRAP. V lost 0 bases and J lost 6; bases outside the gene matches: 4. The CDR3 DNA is TGTGCTAGTGGTTTGGTAGACAGGGAACAGACCCAGTACTTC. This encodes CASGLVDREQTQYF.

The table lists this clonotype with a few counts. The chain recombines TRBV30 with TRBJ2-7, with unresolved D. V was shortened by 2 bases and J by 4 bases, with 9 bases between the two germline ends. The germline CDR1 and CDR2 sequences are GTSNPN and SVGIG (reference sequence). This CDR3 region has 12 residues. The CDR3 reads CAWSHPQYEQYF. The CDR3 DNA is TGTGCCTGGAGTCATCCCCAATACGAGCAGTACTTC.

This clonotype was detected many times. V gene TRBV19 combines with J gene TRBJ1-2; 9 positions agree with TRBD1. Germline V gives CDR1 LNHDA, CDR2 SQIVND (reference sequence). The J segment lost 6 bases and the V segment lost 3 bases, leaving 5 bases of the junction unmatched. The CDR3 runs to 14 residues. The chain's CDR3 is CASSMDRGMDGYTF. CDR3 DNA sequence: TGTGCCAGTAGTATGGACAGGGGAATGGATGGCTACACCTTC.

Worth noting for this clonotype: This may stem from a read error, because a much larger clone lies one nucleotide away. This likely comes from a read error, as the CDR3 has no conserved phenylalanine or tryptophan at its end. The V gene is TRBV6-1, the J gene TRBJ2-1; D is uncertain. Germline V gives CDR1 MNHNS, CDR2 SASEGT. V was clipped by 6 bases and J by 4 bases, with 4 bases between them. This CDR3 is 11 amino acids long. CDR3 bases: TGTGCCAGCAGAGCATACAATGAGCAGTTCCTC. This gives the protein CASRAYNEQFL.

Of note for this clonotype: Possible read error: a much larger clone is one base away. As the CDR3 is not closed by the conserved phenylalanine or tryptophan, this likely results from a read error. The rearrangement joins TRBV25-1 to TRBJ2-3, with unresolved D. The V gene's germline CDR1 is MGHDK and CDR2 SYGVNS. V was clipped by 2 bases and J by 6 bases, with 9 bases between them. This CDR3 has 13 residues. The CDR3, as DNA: TGTGCCAGCAGTGAAGCCCCCACGGATACGCAGTATTGT. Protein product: CASSEAPTDTQYC.

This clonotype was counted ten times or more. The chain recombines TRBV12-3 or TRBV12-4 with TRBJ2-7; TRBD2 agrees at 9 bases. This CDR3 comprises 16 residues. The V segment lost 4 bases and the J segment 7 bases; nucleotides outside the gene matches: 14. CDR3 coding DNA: TGTGCCAGCAGTTCTCTGGCTAGCGGGGCGGAAGGGGAGCAGTACTTC. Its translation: CASSSLASGAEGEQYF.

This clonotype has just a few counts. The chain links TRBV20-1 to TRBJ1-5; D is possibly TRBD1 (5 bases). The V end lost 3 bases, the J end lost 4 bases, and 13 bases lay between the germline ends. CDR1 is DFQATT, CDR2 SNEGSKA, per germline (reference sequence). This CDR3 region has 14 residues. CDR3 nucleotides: TGCAGTGCTAGTGGATGGACATCAAATCAGCCCCAGCATTTT. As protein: CSASGWTSNQPQHF.

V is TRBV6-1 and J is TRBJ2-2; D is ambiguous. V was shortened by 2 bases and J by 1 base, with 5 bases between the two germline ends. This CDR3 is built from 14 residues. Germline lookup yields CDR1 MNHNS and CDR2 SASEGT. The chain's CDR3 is CASSEPRNTGELFF. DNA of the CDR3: TGTGCCAGCAGTGAACCCAGGAACACCGGGGAGCTGTTTTTT.

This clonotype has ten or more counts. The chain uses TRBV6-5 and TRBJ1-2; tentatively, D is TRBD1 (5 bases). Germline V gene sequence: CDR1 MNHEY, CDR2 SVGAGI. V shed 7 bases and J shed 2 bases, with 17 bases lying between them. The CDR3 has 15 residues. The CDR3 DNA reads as TGTGCCAGCAAGTATACCCGGGACGGAAACTATGGCTACACCTTC. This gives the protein CASKYTRDGNYGYTF.

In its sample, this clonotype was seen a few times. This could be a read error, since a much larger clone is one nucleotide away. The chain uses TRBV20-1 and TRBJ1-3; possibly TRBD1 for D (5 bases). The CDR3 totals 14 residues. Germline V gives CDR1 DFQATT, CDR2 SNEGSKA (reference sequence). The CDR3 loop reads CSPRVGHSGNTIYF. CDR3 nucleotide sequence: TGCAGTCCTAGAGTGGGGCACTCTGGAAACACCATATATTTT.

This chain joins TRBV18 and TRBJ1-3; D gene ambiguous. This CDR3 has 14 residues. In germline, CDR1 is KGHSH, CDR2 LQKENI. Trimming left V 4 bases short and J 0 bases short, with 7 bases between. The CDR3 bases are TGTGCCAGCTCACTAAAGGGCTCTGGAAACACCATATATTTT. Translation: CASSLKGSGNTIYF.

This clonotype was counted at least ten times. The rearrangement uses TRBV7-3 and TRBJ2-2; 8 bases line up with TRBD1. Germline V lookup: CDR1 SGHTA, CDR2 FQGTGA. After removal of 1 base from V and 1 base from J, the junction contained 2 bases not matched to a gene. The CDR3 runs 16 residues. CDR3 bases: TGTGCCAGCAGCTTAAGGGGACAGGTGAACACCGGGGAGCTGTTTTTT. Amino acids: CASSLRGQVNTGELFF.

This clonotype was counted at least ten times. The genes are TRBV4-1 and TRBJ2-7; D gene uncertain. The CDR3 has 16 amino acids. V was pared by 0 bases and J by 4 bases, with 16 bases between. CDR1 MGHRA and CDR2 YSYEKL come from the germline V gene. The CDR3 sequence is CASSQDYHVSGYEQYF. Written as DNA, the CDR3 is TGCGCCAGCAGCCAAGATTACCACGTCAGTGGGTACGAGCAGTACTTC.

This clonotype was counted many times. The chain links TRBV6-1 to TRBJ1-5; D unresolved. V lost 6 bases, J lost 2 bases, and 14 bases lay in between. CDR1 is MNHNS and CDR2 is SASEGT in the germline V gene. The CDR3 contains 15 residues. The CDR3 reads CASSPPEQGNQPQHF. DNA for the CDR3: TGTGCCAGCAGCCCCCCCGAGCAGGGCAATCAGCCCCAGCATTTT.

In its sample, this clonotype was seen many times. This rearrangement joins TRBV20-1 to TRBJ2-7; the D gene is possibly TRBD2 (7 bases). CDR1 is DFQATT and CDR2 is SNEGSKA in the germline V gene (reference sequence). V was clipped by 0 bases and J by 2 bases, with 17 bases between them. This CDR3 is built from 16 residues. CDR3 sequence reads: CSARDRGRGAAYEQYF. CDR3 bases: TGCAGTGCTAGAGATCGGGGACGGGGGGCAGCCTACGAGCAGTACTTC.

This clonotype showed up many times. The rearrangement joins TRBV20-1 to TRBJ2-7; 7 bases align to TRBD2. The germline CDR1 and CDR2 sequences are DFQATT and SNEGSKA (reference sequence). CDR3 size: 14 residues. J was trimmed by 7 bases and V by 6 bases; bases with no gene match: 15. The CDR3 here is CSAGGGTIPNEQYF. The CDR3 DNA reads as TGCAGTGCAGGCGGTGGGACTATCCCTAATGAGCAGTACTTC.

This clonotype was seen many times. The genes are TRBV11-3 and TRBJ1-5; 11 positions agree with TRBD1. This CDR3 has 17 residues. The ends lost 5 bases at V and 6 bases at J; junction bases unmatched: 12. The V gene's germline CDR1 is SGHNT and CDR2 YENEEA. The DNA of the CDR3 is TGTGCCAGCAGCCCGGAAGGGACAGGGGGGAACGTTCAGCCCCAGCATTTT. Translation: CASSPEGTGGNVQPQHF.

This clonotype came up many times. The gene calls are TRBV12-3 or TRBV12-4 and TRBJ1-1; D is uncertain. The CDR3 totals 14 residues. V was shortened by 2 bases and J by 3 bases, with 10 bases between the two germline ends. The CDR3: CASSLRTGDTEAFF. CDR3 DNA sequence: TGTGCCAGCAGTTTACGAACTGGTGACACTGAAGCTTTCTTT.

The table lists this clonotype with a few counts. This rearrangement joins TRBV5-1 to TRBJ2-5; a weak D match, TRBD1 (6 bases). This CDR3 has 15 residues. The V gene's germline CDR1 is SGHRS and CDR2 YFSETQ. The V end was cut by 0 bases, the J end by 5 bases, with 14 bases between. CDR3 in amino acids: CASSLGGTMTETQYF. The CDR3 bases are TGCGCCAGCAGCTTGGGGGGGACAATGACGGAGACCCAGTACTTC.

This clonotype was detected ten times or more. CDR3 residues: CASSEPAGQGGYEQYF. The CDR3, as DNA: TGTGCCAGCAGTGAACCTGCGGGACAGGGGGGCTACGAGCAGTACTTC. This chain connects TRBV6-1 to TRBJ2-7; 11 positions match TRBD1. CDR1 is MNHNS, CDR2 SASEGT, per germline. The trim removed 2 bases at V and 3 bases at J, leaving 6 bases unmatched. The length of the CDR3 is 16 residues.

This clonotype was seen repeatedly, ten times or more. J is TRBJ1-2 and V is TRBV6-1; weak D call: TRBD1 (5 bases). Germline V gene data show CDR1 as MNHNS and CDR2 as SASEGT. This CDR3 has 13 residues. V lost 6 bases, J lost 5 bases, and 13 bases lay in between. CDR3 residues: CASSFRGDYGYTF. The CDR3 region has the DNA TGTGCCAGCAGCTTCCGGGGGGATTATGGCTACACCTTC.

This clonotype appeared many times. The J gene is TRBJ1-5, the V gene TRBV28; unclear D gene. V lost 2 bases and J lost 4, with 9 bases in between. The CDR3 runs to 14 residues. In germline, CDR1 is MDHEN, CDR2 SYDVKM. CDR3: CASSLGRVNQPQHF. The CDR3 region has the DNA TGTGCCAGCAGTTTAGGTAGGGTGAATCAGCCCCAGCATTTT.

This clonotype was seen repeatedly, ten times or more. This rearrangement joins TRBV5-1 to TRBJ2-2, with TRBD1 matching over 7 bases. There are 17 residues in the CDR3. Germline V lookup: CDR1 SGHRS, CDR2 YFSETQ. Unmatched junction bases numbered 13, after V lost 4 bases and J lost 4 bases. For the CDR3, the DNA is TGCGCCAGCAGCGCGTCGACAGGGTACCCCCTCACCGGGGAGCTGTTTTTT. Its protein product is CASSASTGYPLTGELFF.